This T cell receptor beta chain was observed in a study of CD8+ T cells in alopecia areata. Study-wide background: Tofacitinib was given for 6 to 18 months, then stopped for 6 months. General study results and limits: During tofacitinib treatment, many expanded lesional clones remained in scalp and blood. Alopecia totalis/universalis scalp especially showed more expanded CD8+ clones than normal scalp.

The sequencing template was cDNA reverse transcribed from extracted RNA. Sequencing was performed with immunoSEQ multiplex PCR; in TCRdb, only in-frame clones are kept and a portion is missing. The repertoire has 200,000 to 250,000 clones, over 60% of them found once; the top ten carry around 4.2%. For this clone: Antigen unknown.

This CDR3 contains 16 residues. Germline loops: CDR1 SGHDT, CDR2 YYEEEE. Trimming cost V 4 bases and J 5 bases; bases outside gene matches: 14. Treatment in this sample: oral pan-JAK inhibitor, 5-10 mg twice daily. The V gene is TRBV5-6, the J gene TRBJ2-5; 7 bases line up with TRBD2. The sequencing here drew on CD4+ T cells sorted from blood, taken at week 4, from a patient treated with tofacitinib. This sequence was found in a human donor with alopecia areata. The DNA of the CDR3 is TGTGCCAGCAGCCAAAGCGGCGGGGGAGCTGTCGAGACCCAGTACTTC. Translating gives CASSQSGGGAVETQYF.